This T cell receptor beta chain was obtained from a study of blood T cells in healthy people across ages. Study results and caveats: Significant beta diversity loss was already apparent by age approximately 40, declining roughly linearly. Leaving the PBMCs unsorted stopped any conclusive comparison of naive versus antigen-experienced cells. The study found more naive CD4+ cells and higher diversity in long-lived than aged donors.

The CDR3 totals 14 residues. Germline V gene data show CDR1 as SNHLY and CDR2 as FYNNEI. Deletions cut 3 bases from V and 2 bases from J, with 9 bases between. Combining a sample-barcoded 5' primer with a J-beta primer mix, a second PCR ran for roughly 7 to 11 cycles. Per-sample output comprised a minimum of 2.5 million paired-end reads containing CDR3. TCRdb re-called the 5' RACE reads with MiXCR, one entry per CDR3 protein. The sample carries about 1,500,000 distinct CDR3 sequences, 28% recorded once. This clonotype has more than one count but fewer than ten. Its cognate antigen is unknown. The rearrangement joins TRBV2 to TRBJ2-3; maybe TRBD2 (6 bases). This sequence was found in a woman younger than 45 in good health. The specimen sequenced was blood. CDR3 nucleotides: TGTGCCAGCAGTGAGATAGCGGACACAGATACGCAGTATTTT. This translates into CASSEIADTDTQYF.